This T cell receptor (beta chain) was retrieved from a study of immune cell composition in non-small cell lung cancer. Study summary: Most cases were lung adenocarcinoma or squamous cell carcinoma. Regarding the study as a whole: Tumour-associated clones >0.5% occurred in approximately 34% of adenocarcinomas, roughly 80% of squamous.

There are 14 residues in the CDR3. The germline V gene encodes CDR1 SQVTM and CDR2 ANQGSEA. A word on this clone: As yet, its antigen is unknown. One junction end disagrees with the germline gene, perhaps due to a read error.

The repertoire was sequenced with immunoSEQ multiplex PCR; TCRdb's copy has only in-frame clones and lacks some. The table lists roughly 3,400 clones, roughly two thirds of them singletons. Normal lung sampling was at least 3 cm from the tumour, as distant as possible. Frozen unsorted single-cell suspensions supplied the genomic DNA. The sample comprised non-adjacent lung tissue. The rearrangement links TRBV29-1 to TRBJ1-3; no clear D. The TCR comes from a human donor with non-small cell lung cancer. The CDR3 bases are TGCAGCGTAGAAGACGTACACTCTGGAAACACCATATATTTT. Translating it yields CSVEDVHSGNTIYF.